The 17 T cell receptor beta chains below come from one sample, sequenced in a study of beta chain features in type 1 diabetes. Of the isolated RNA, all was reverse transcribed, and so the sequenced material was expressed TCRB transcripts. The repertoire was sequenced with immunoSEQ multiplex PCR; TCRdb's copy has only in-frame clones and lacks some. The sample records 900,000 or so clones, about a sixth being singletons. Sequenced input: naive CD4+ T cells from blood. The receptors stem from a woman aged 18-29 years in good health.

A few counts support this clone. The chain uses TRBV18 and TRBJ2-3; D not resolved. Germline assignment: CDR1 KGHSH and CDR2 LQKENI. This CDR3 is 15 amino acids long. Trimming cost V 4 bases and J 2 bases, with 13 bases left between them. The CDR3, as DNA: TGTGCCAGCTCACTACACGGGTCTCTCACAGATACGCAGTATTTT. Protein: CASSLHGSLTDTQYF.

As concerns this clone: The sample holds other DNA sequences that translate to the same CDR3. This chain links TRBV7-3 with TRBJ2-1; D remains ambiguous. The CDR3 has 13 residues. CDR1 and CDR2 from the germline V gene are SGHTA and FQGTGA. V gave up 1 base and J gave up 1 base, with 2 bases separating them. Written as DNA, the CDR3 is TGTGCCAGCAGCTTAAGTTCCTACAATGAGCAGTTCTTC. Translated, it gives CASSLSSYNEQFF.

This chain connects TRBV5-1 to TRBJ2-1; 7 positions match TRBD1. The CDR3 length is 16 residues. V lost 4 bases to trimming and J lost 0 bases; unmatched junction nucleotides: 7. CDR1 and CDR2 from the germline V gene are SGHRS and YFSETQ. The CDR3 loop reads CASSPGTASSYNEQFF. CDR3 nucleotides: TGCGCCAGCAGCCCCGGGACAGCCAGCTCCTACAATGAGCAGTTCTTC.

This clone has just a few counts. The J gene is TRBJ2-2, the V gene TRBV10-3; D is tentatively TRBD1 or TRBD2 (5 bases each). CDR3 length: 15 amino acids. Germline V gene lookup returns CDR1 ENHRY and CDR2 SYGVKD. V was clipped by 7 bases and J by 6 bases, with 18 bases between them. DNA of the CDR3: TGTGCCATCACCTTCGATCCGACGGGACCCGGGGAGCTGTTTTTT. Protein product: CAITFDPTGPGELFF.

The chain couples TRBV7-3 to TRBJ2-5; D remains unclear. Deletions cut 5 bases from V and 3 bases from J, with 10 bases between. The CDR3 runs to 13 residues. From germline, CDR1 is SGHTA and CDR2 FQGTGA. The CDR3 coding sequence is TGTGCCAGCAGCCGTCATTTGGAAGAGACCCAGTACTTC. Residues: CASSRHLEETQYF.

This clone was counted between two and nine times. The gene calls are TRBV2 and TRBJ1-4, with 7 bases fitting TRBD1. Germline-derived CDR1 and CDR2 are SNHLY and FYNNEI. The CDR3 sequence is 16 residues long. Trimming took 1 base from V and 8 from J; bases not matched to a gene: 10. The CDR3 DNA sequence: TGTGCCAGCAGTGAAGAAGGACAGGCTTTGGGAGAAAAACTGTTTTTT. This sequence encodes CASSEEGQALGEKLFF.

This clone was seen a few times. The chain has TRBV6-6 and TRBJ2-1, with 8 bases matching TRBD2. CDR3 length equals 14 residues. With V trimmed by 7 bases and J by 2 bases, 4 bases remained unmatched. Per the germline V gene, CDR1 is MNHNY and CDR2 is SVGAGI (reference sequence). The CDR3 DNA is TGTGCCAGCAACCTAGCGGGCGCCTACAATGAGCAGTTCTTC. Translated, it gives CASNLAGAYNEQFF.

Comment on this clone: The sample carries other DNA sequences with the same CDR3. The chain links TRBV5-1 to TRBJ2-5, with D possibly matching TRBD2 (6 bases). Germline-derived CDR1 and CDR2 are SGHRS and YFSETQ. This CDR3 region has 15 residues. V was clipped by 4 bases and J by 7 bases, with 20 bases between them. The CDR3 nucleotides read TGCGCCAGCAGCGTCAACCAGGGTCTGGAGGGGACCCAGTACTTC. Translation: CASSVNQGLEGTQYF.

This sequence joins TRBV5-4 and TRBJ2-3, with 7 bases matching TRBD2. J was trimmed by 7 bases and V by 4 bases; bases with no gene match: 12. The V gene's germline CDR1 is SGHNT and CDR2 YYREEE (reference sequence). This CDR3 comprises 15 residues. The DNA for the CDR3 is TGTGCCAGCAGCAAAACTGCCAGGGAGGGCCATACGCAGTATTTT. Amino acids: CASSKTAREGHTQYF. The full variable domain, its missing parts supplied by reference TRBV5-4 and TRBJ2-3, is ETGVTQSPTHLIKTRGQQVTLRCSSQSGHNTVSWYQQALGQGPQFIFQYYREEENGRGNFPPRFSGLQFPNYSSELNVNALELDDSALYLCASSKTAREGHTQYFGPGTRLTVL.

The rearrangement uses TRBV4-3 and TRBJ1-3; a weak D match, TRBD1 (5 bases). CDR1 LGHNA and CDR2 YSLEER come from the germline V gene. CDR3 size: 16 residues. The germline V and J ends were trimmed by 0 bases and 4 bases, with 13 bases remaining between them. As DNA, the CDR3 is TGCGCCAGCAGCCAAGAAAAATGGGGGGGAGGAAACACCATATATTTT. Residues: CASSQEKWGGGNTIYF.

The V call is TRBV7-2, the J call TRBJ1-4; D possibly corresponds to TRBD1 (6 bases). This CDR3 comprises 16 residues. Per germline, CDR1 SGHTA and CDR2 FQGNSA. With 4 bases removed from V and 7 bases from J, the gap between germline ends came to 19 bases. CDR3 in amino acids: CASSSRQARRGEKLFF. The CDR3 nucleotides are TGTGCCAGCAGCTCAAGACAGGCCCGCCGGGGTGAAAAACTGTTTTTT. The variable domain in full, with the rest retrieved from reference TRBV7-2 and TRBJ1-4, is GAGVSQSPSNKVTEKGKDVELRCDPISGHTALYWYRQSLGQGLEFLIYFQGNSAPDKSGLPSDRFSAERTGGSVSTLTIQRTQQEDSAVYLCASSSRQARRGEKLFFGSGTQLSVL.

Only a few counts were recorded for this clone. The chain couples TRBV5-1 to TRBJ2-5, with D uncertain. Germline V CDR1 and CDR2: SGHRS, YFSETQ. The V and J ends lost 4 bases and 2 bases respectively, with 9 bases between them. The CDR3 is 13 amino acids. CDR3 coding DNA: TGCGCCAGCAGCACCGTAACTCAAGAGACCCAGTACTTC. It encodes CASSTVTQETQYF.

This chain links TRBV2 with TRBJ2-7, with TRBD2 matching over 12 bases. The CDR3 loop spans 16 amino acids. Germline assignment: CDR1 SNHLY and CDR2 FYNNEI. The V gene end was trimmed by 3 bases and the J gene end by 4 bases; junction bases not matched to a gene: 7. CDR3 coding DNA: TGTGCCAGCAGTGACTTTAGGACTAGCGGGATTTACGAGCAGTACTTC. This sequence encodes CASSDFRTSGIYEQYF. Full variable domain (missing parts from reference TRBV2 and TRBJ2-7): EPEVTQTPSHQVTQMGQEVILRCVPISNHLYFYWYRQILGQKVEFLVSFYNNEISEKSEIFDDQFSVERPDGSNFTLKIRSTKLEDSAMYFCASSDFRTSGIYEQYFGPGTRLTVT.

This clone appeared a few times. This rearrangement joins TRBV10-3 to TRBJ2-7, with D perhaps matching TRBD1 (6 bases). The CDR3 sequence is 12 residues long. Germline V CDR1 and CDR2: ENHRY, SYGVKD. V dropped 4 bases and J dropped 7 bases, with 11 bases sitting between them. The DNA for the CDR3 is TGTGCCATCAGTGGGGGGCCGGGGGAGCAGTACTTC. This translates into CAISGGPGEQYF.

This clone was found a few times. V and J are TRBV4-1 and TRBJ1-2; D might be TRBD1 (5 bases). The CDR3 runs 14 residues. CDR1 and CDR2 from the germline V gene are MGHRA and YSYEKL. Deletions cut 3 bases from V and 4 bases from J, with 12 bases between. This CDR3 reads CASSQSTVIYGYTF. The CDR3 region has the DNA TGCGCCAGCAGCCAGTCGACAGTTATCTATGGCTACACCTTC.

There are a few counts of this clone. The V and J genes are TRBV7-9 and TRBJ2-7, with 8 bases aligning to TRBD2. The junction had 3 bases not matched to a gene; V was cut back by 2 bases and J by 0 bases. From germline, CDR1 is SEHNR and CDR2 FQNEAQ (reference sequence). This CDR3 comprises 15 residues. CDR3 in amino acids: CASSLTSGGSYEQYF. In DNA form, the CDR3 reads TGTGCCAGCAGCTTAACTAGCGGAGGCTCCTACGAGCAGTACTTC.

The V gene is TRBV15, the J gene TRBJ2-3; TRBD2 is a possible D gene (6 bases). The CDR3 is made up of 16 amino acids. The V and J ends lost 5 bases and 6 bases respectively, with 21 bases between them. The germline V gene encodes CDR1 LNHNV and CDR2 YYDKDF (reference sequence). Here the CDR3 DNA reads TGTGCCACCAGCCCCCGGGCGGGGATGGGTATCGATACGCAGTATTTT. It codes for CATSPRAGMGIDTQYF.